This T cell receptor (beta chain) stems from a study of cytomegalovirus exposure and HLA in healthy donors. Broader study findings: Presence/absence analyses treated sequencing depth as roughly uniform across donors. More clonal expansion characterized HLA-associated TCR beta chains than equally common others in a later analysis. Some V segments (TRBV6-2 and TRBV6-3 among them) were excluded as indistinguishable.

Concerning this clone: The antigen remains unidentified.

CDR3 length: 15 amino acids. The germline V and J ends were trimmed by 4 bases and 2 bases, with 15 bases remaining between them. The germline V gene has CDR1 MGHRA and CDR2 YSYEKL. Researchers ran the PCR with 60 Vbeta and 13 Jbeta primers. Method: immunoSEQ multiplex PCR; TCRdb's copy keeps in-frame clones and lacks some. The sample carries 100,000 to 150,000 clones, around 75% recorded once. The sample comprised PBMCs. The source is a woman aged 45-65 years in good health and CMV-seropositive. V and J are TRBV4-1 and TRBJ2-7, with TRBD1 as a possible D gene (7 bases). DNA of the CDR3: TGCGCCAGCAGCCGGTCCAGGGGGGTCCCCTACGAGCAGTACTTC. Residues: CASSRSRGVPYEQYF.